The 2 T cell receptor beta chains given below trace back to one sample, sequenced in a study of T-cell memory formation after mild COVID-19. TCRdb recomputed calls from the 5' RACE reads with MiXCR, one row per CDR3 protein. This table has more than 120,000 distinct CDR3 sequences, 15% to 20% appearing once. The source material was PBMCs or a T cell subset sorted from them (not recorded which). The source is an adult woman who had mild COVID-19 (a few samples of this study predate the infection). Cell type and time point are not known.

The genes are TRBV10-3 and TRBJ1-5; D is possibly TRBD1 (5 bases). The CDR3 length is 13 residues. CDR1 is ENHRY and CDR2 is SYGVKD in the germline V gene. The V gene lost 7 bases and the J gene lost 4 bases, with 11 bases spanning the gap. The CDR3 is CAITGTENQPQHF. DNA for the CDR3: TGTGCCATCACCGGGACGGAGAATCAGCCCCAGCATTTT.

This chain connects TRBV18 to TRBJ2-5; D is ambiguous. V lost 2 bases and J 5 bases, leaving 9 bases between the germline ends. There are 13 residues in the CDR3. Germline V CDR1 and CDR2: KGHSH, LQKENI. For the CDR3, the DNA is TGTGCCAGCTCACCAGGGAACGGGGAGACCCAGTACTTC. Its translation: CASSPGNGETQYF. The full variable domain, in which reference TRBV18 and TRBJ2-5 provide the parts outside the CDR3, is NAGVMQNPRHLVRRRGQEARLRCSPMKGHSHVYWYRQLPEEGLKFMVYLQKENIIDESGMPKERFSAEFPKEGPSILRIQQVVRGDSAAYFCASSPGNGETQYFGPGTRLLVL.